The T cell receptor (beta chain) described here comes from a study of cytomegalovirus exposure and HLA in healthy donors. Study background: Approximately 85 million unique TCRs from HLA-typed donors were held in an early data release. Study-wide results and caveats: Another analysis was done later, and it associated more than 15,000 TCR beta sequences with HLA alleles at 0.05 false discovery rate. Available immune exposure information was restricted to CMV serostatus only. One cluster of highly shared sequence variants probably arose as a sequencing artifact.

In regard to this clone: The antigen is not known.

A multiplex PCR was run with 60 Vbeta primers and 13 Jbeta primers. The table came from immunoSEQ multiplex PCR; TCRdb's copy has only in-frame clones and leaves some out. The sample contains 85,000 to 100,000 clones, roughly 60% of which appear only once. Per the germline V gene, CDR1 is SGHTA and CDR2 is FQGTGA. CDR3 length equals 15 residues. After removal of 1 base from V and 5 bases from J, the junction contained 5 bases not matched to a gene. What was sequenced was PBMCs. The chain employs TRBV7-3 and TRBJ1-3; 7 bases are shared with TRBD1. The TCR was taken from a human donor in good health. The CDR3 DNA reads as TGTGCCAGCAGCTTAAATCCAGGGGGGCGAAACACCATATATTTT. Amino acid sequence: CASSLNPGGRNTIYF.